The sequence of this T cell receptor (beta chain) was determined in a study of T cell responses to AZD1222 COVID-19 vaccine. Sequencing was performed with immunoSEQ multiplex PCR; in TCRdb, only in-frame clones are kept and a portion is missing. The sample holds 90,000 to 150,000 clones, just under 90% seen once. Trimming cost V 4 bases and J 0 bases, with 16 bases left between them. This CDR3 is 17 amino acids long. Germline values: CDR1 LNHDA, CDR2 SQIVND (reference sequence). This receptor was taken from an adult in good health. The chain has TRBV19 and TRBJ1-5; no clear D gene. Sequencing used peripheral blood, obtained on day 0 of AZD1222 vaccination. In nucleotides, the CDR3 is TGTGCCAGTAGTAAGTCGCAGGTGACATATAGCAATCAGCCCCAGCATTTT. Amino acids: CASSKSQVTYSNQPQHF.